Each of the 5 T cell receptor beta chains below was sequenced from the same sample in a study of breast tumors, draining lymph nodes, adjacent tissues. TCRdb ran MiXCR on the multiplex PCR reads and lists one entry per CDR3 protein. The table includes tens of thousands of distinct CDR3 sequences, approximately 57% detected once. Sequencing was performed on breast tumor tissue. The receptors were gathered from a female donor with breast cancer. Some clones in this sample may be carry-over from other donors' samples.

The chain employs TRBV2 and TRBJ2-5; TRBD1 agrees at 7 bases. The CDR3 sequence is 14 residues long. J lost 1 base, V lost 5 bases, and 4 bases had no gene match. Per the germline V gene, CDR1 is SNHLY and CDR2 is FYNNEI. DNA for the CDR3: TGTGCCAGCAGTCCCGGGACAGCCCAAGAGACCCAGTACTTC. This translates into CASSPGTAQETQYF.

This clonotype was seen ten or more times. The germline gene is not matched at one end of the junction; a read error may be the cause. The chain carries TRBV6-5 and TRBJ1-5, with TRBD1 as a possible D gene (6 bases). Germline V gene sequence: CDR1 MNHEY, CDR2 SVGAGI. The CDR3 loop spans 15 amino acids. Here the CDR3 DNA reads TGTGCCAGCAGTCACTCGAACAGGGAAGGGGGGCCCCAGCATTTT. Its protein is CASSHSNREGGPQHF.

This clonotype appeared many times. V and J are TRBV28 and TRBJ2-1; perhaps TRBD2 as D (7 bases). CDR3 length: 16 residues. From germline, CDR1 is MDHEN and CDR2 SYDVKM. The V end lost 6 bases, the J end lost 8 bases, and 23 bases lay between the germline ends. CDR3 sequence (DNA): TGTGCCAGCAGCCCGCGAGGGGGGGCTCTTGGTTATGAGCAGTTCTTC. This codes for CASSPRGGALGYEQFF.

Many counts were recorded for this clonotype. The genes are TRBV5-1 and TRBJ2-5, with 12 bases that match TRBD2. The J segment lost 5 bases and the V segment lost 0 bases, leaving 2 bases of the junction unmatched. Germline V gives CDR1 SGHRS, CDR2 YFSETQ. The CDR3 runs to 15 residues. DNA for the CDR3: TGCGCCAGCAGCTTGGCGGGGACTAGCGGGGAGACCCAGTACTTC. Protein: CASSLAGTSGETQYF.

The rearrangement links TRBV19 to TRBJ2-1; 12 bases line up with TRBD2. This CDR3 is built from 15 residues. Germline V gene sequence: CDR1 LNHDA, CDR2 SQIVND (reference sequence). The J segment lost 7 bases and the V segment lost 5 bases, leaving 6 bases of the junction unmatched. CDR3 sequence (DNA): TGTGCCAGTAGTCCACCGACTAGCGGGAGTAATGAGCAGTTCTTC. Amino acids: CASSPPTSGSNEQFF.